Listed here is a single TCR beta chain. Its antigen remains unknown. This is likely an artifact of a read error, given a far larger clone one base away. These data originate in a study of regulatory T cells in long-lasting Graves disease. Study-level findings and limits: Accuracy may have been reduced by the small sample size.

This CDR3 has 13 residues. Per germline, CDR1 LGHDT and CDR2 YNNKEL (reference sequence). The authors built TCR beta libraries using iRepertoire HTBI primers and Arm-PCR of CDR3 regions. TCRdb ran MiXCR on the multiplex PCR reads and lists one entry per CDR3 protein. This table holds fewer than 450,000 distinct CDR3 sequences, over 12% found once. Sample time point: newly diagnosed GD, antithyroid drugs for less than 3 months. Construction of the TCR library relied on RNA isolated from PBMCs. The same sample was also studied in work on T cells in Graves' hyperthyroidism and ophthalmopathy. This second study notes: The HTBI primer set was used in a first-round RT-PCR of the TCR CDR3. A model of 13 V-J features distinguished ophthalmopathy from stable hyperthyroidism.

The specimen comprised peripheral blood mononuclear cells (PBMCs), sampled at new diagnosis, from a patient treated with antithyroid drugs. The V call is TRBV3-1, the J call TRBJ2-4, with 8 bases aligning to TRBD2. Gene TRBJ2-1 matches the end of the DNA better, so the J call may be wrong. The TCR comes from a woman in her thirties or forties with Graves disease. In DNA form, the CDR3 reads TGTGCCAGCAGCTCCGCGGGGGGTATGAAGCAGTTCTTC. Its protein product is CASSSAGGMKQFF.